The 3 T cell receptor beta chains below come from one sample, sequenced in a study of cytomegalovirus exposure and HLA in healthy donors. Primers for the PCR totalled 60 Vbeta and 13 Jbeta. Generated by immunoSEQ multiplex PCR, the TCRdb table keeps only in-frame clones and is missing some. This repertoire includes 150,000 to 200,000 clones. Sequencing was performed on PBMCs. The receptor source for this set is a man younger than 45 in good health and CMV-seronegative.

This sequence joins TRBV6-5 and TRBJ1-1, with unresolved D. Trimming took off 5 bases at V and 5 bases at J, with 15 bases between the two ends. Germline loops: CDR1 MNHEY, CDR2 SVGAGI. CDR3 length equals 14 residues. This chain's CDR3 is CASSELRGGTEAFF. The CDR3 DNA follows: TGTGCCAGCAGTGAACTTCGGGGAGGTACTGAAGCTTTCTTT.

The rearrangement uses TRBV25-1 and TRBJ2-6, with unresolved D. Germline V CDR1 and CDR2: MGHDK, SYGVNS. CDR3 length: 15 residues. Deletions cut 11 bases from V and 1 base from J, with 15 bases between. The chain's CDR3 is CASLPPGSGANVLTF. The CDR3 nucleotides read TGTGCCTCCCTCCCCCCGGGTTCTGGGGCCAACGTCCTGACTTTC.

The J gene is TRBJ1-2, the V gene TRBV19; 7 bases match TRBD1. The V segment lost 7 bases and the J segment 8 bases; nucleotides outside the gene matches: 10. The germline gives CDR1 LNHDA, CDR2 SQIVND (reference sequence). CDR3 length: 13 amino acids. The CDR3 here is CASTAGTEKGYTF. The CDR3 DNA is TGTGCCAGTACCGCAGGGACAGAAAAAGGCTACACCTTC. Combining the CDR3 with reference TRBV19 and TRBJ1-2 gives the whole variable domain DGGITQSPKYLFRKEGQNVTLSCEQNLNHDAMYWYRQDPGQGLRLIYYSQIVNDFQKGDIAEGYSVSREKKESFPLTVTSAQKNPTAFYLCASTAGTEKGYTFGSGTRLTVV.